These 29 T cell receptor beta chains originate from one sample sequenced in a study of shared clonotypes between healthy human individuals. Repertoires were generated with immunoSEQ multiplex PCR, while TCRdb's copy carries only in-frame clones and drops some. The sample lists 900,000 to 1,200,000 clones, approximately 80% occurring once. Input material: memory CD4+ T cells from PBMCs. The sample's subset: CD45RA-negative fraction. The receptors come from a young man in good health. Some clones in this sample may be carry-over from other donors' samples.

As to this clone: The likely explanation is a read error, given a far larger clone one base away. CDR3 region: CASVQMEAFF. The CDR3 DNA follows: TGTGCCAGCGTCCAAATGGAGGCTTTCTTT. The V call is TRBV25-1, the J call TRBJ1-1; D is unresolved. Germline lookup yields CDR1 MGHDK and CDR2 SYGVNS. The V and J ends lost 8 bases and 11 bases respectively, with 12 bases between them. CDR3 size: 10 residues.

The J gene is TRBJ2-3, the V gene TRBV5-1; 9 nucleotides line up with TRBD2. Germline trimming cut 4 bases from V and 0 bases from J; bases unmatched to any gene: 9. Germline assignment: CDR1 SGHRS and CDR2 YFSETQ. This CDR3 is built from 17 residues. CDR3 sequence reads: CASSTGRLAESTDTQYF. In DNA, the CDR3 is TGCGCCAGCAGCACAGGAAGACTAGCGGAGAGCACAGATACGCAGTATTTT.

This rearrangement joins TRBV11-1 to TRBJ2-1; 8 nucleotides agree with TRBD2. V trimming: 3 bases; J trimming: 3 bases; junction bases outside the gene matches: 10. The V gene's germline CDR1 is SGHAT and CDR2 FQDESV (reference sequence). This CDR3 contains 17 residues. CDR3 in DNA: TGTGCCAGCAGCTTGTCTGTTAGCGGGAACGGCTACAATGAGCAGTTCTTC. As protein: CASSLSVSGNGYNEQFF.

The gene calls are TRBV4-2 and TRBJ2-3, with D possibly matching TRBD2 (5 bases). CDR3 length equals 15 residues. The V end was cut by 4 bases, the J end by 6 bases, with 17 bases between. The germline gives CDR1 LGHNA, CDR2 YNFKEQ. In nucleotides, the CDR3 is TGTGCCAGCAGCCCTCGACCGGGATGGACGGATACGCAGTATTTT. This encodes CASSPRPGWTDTQYF.

As regards this clone: Other DNA sequences in this sample translate to the same CDR3. The chain is built from TRBV9 and TRBJ2-1; D gene unclear. CDR3 length: 11 residues. Trimming took 0 bases from V and 10 from J, leaving 5 bases between them. Germline CDR1 is SGDLS and CDR2 is YYNGEE. The CDR3 DNA reads TGTGCCAGCAGCGTAGAGGAGGAGCAGTTCTTC. It specifies CASSVEEEQFF.

This clone was seen more than once but under ten times. The chain links TRBV5-1 to TRBJ2-7; the D is unclear. The CDR3 extends over 14 amino acids. V lost 4 bases and J 4 bases, leaving 15 bases between the germline ends. Germline V gene lookup returns CDR1 SGHRS and CDR2 YFSETQ. The CDR3 here is CASSVEGPKYEQYF. The CDR3 nucleotides read TGCGCCAGCAGCGTGGAAGGGCCCAAGTACGAGCAGTACTTC.

V is TRBV28 and J is TRBJ1-3; TRBD1 agrees at 9 bases. The V gene end was trimmed by 7 bases and the J gene end by 4 bases; junction bases not matched to a gene: 8. Looked up from germline, CDR1 is MDHEN and CDR2 is SYDVKM. The CDR3 consists of 15 residues. This chain's CDR3 is CASTSQGARGNTIYF. CDR3 coding DNA: TGTGCCAGCACCTCACAGGGGGCGCGAGGAAACACCATATATTTT.

The chain couples TRBV28 to TRBJ2-5; the D is unclear. Per germline, CDR1 MDHEN and CDR2 SYDVKM. This CDR3 is 13 amino acids long. V was cut by 1 base and J by 5 bases, with 8 bases left in between. As DNA, the CDR3 is TGTGCCAGCAGTTTATTGGGCAGGGAGACCCAGTACTTC. Protein: CASSLLGRETQYF.

This chain uses TRBV30 with TRBJ1-6, with 9 bases fitting TRBD1. The CDR3 sequence is 14 residues long. Trimming cost V 3 bases and J 9 bases; bases outside gene matches: 6. The germline V gene encodes CDR1 GTSNPN and CDR2 SVGIG (reference sequence). As DNA, the CDR3 is TGTGCCTGGAGCCCGGGGACAGGGAGTTCACCCCTCCACTTT. Protein: CAWSPGTGSSPLHF.

V and J are TRBV5-1 and TRBJ2-1; 7 nucleotides align to TRBD2. The germline V gene encodes CDR1 SGHRS and CDR2 YFSETQ. V shed 4 bases, J shed 9 bases, and the junction held 13 bases outside the gene matches. The CDR3 spans 15 residues. The CDR3 DNA reads as TGCGCCAGCAGCCTAGCGGAGGGAGGGCTCAGTGAGCAGTTCTTC. Translation gives CASSLAEGGLSEQFF.

This chain joins TRBV11-3 and TRBJ2-1, with D possibly matching TRBD1 (5 bases). CDR1 and CDR2 (germline): SGHNT, YENEEA. Trimming stripped 5 bases from V and 4 bases from J, with 18 bases between. This CDR3 comprises 16 residues. As DNA, the CDR3 is TGTGCCAGCAGCCCACGGACAACTAACGGGTACAATGAGCAGTTCTTC. Amino acids: CASSPRTTNGYNEQFF. Combining the CDR3 with reference TRBV11-3 and TRBJ2-1 gives the whole variable domain EAGVVQSPRYKIIEKKQPVAFWCNPISGHNTLYWYLQNLGQGPELLIRYENEEAVDDSQLPKDRFSAERLKGVDSTLKIQPAELGDSAVYLCASSPRTTNGYNEQFFGPGTRLTVL.

The chain recombines TRBV6-5 with TRBJ2-3; TRBD2 matches at 11 bases. Germline V CDR1 and CDR2: MNHEY, SVGAGI. The V gene end was trimmed by 2 bases and the J gene end by 1 base; junction bases not matched to a gene: 2. This CDR3 spans 16 amino acids. CDR3 in amino acids: CASSYLAGGGTDTQYF. As DNA, the CDR3 is TGTGCCAGCAGTTACCTAGCGGGAGGTGGCACAGATACGCAGTATTTT.

V is TRBV5-1 and J is TRBJ2-5, with no clear D. This CDR3 has 14 amino acids. V gave up 1 base and J gave up 5 bases, with 12 bases separating them. Germline CDR1 SGHRS, CDR2 YFSETQ. The CDR3 DNA is TGCGCCAGCAGCTTGTTTCTTGCACGGGAGACCCAGTACTTC. Translation gives CASSLFLARETQYF.

The chain couples TRBV6-5 to TRBJ2-4; D perhaps matches TRBD2 (5 bases). V lost 2 bases and J 8 bases, leaving 10 bases between the germline ends. Germline V gene sequence: CDR1 MNHEY, CDR2 SVGAGI. The CDR3 consists of 13 residues. This CDR3 is CASSYAPGDIQYF. Here the CDR3 DNA reads TGTGCCAGCAGTTACGCCCCCGGGGACATTCAGTACTTC.

This clone was counted between two and nine times. V gene TRBV2 combines with J gene TRBJ2-7; D perhaps matches TRBD2 (5 bases). CDR3 length: 13 amino acids. Germline V gene lookup returns CDR1 SNHLY and CDR2 FYNNEI. V was shortened by 2 bases and J by 2 bases, with 7 bases between the two germline ends. This chain's CDR3 is CASSERLPYEQYF. The CDR3 coding sequence is TGTGCCAGCAGTGAACGACTACCCTACGAGCAGTACTTC.

As DNA, the CDR3 is TGCGCCAGCAGCGCGCCCGGGACGGGAGACACTGAAGCTTTCTTT. It yields the protein CASSAPGTGDTEAFF. This rearrangement joins TRBV5-1 to TRBJ1-1, with a weak D call TRBD1 (5 bases). The germline V and J ends were trimmed by 4 bases and 3 bases, with 16 bases remaining between them. Looked up from germline, CDR1 is SGHRS and CDR2 is YFSETQ. This CDR3 region has 15 residues.

This clone was found many times. This chain uses TRBV30 with TRBJ2-5; D possibly corresponds to TRBD2 (5 bases). Germline assignment: CDR1 GTSNPN and CDR2 SVGIG (reference sequence). This CDR3 comprises 15 residues. V lost 2 bases and J lost 4, with 17 bases in between. DNA of the CDR3: TGTGCCTGGAGTAGCGGTAGTACTCGTGGAGAGACCCAGTACTTC. This codes for CAWSSGSTRGETQYF.

This clone came up a few times. The J gene is TRBJ2-1, the V gene TRBV5-1; TRBD2 agrees at 7 bases. Per the germline V gene, CDR1 is SGHRS and CDR2 is YFSETQ. There are 13 residues in the CDR3. V was pared by 4 bases and J by 6 bases, with 4 bases of the junction left unmatched. The CDR3 sequence: CASSATSANEQFF. DNA of the CDR3: TGCGCCAGCAGCGCCACTAGCGCCAATGAGCAGTTCTTC.

This clone was seen a few times. A read error may explain this, as a much larger clone is one base away. The same CDR3 arises from other DNA sequences in this sample as well. This rearrangement joins TRBV5-1 to TRBJ1-1; TRBD1 aligns across 7 bases. This CDR3 spans 13 amino acids. CDR1 is SGHRS and CDR2 is YFSETQ in the germline V gene. Trimming took 2 bases from V and 3 from J; bases not matched to a gene: 1. Here the CDR3 DNA reads TGCGCCAGCAGCTTAACAGGGGACACTGAAGCTTTCTTT. It is translated as CASSLTGDTEAFF.

Concerning this clone: A single base separates this from a much larger clone, so it may be a read error. This rearrangement joins TRBV29-1 to TRBJ1-1, with D unclear. The CDR3 extends over 14 amino acids. Germline V CDR1 and CDR2: SQVTM, ANQGSEA. Trimming shortened V by 8 bases and J by 5 bases, and 21 bases separated the two germline ends. CDR3 sequence reads: CSSPRPGSYTEAFF. The CDR3 DNA sequence: TGCAGCTCTCCCCGCCCGGGGTCGTATACTGAAGCTTTCTTT.

This clone has a count of ten or more. J is TRBJ1-2 and V is TRBV5-1; 7 bases are a match to TRBD1. The V gene end was trimmed by 4 bases and the J gene end by 0 bases; junction bases not matched to a gene: 6. CDR1 and CDR2 (germline): SGHRS, YFSETQ. The CDR3 totals 15 residues. CDR3 DNA sequence: TGCGCCAGCAGCGTAGGGACAGTGACTAACTATGGCTACACCTTC. Amino acid sequence: CASSVGTVTNYGYTF.

This clone was observed a few times. J is TRBJ1-4 and V is TRBV4-2; the D is unclear. With 3 bases removed from V and 4 bases from J, the gap between germline ends came to 18 bases. CDR1 is LGHNA, CDR2 YNFKEQ, per germline. This CDR3 is 17 amino acids long. The CDR3 DNA reads TGTGCCAGCAGCCAGCCGGCCGGGAGCCTAATTAATGAAAAACTGTTTTTT. It is translated as CASSQPAGSLINEKLFF.

This sequence joins TRBV4-3 and TRBJ1-1, with a weak D call TRBD1 (6 bases). The CDR3 is 16 amino acids. The germline V gene encodes CDR1 LGHNA and CDR2 YSLEER. Between the trimmed V and J ends, which lost 4 bases and 1 base, there was a span of 16 bases. The chain's CDR3 is CASSLARGEGNTEAFF. CDR3 sequence (DNA): TGCGCCAGCAGCCTAGCCAGGGGCGAGGGGAACACTGAAGCTTTCTTT.

This clone was picked up one time. V and J are TRBV9 and TRBJ2-7; 9 bases line up with TRBD1. Germline values: CDR1 SGDLS, CDR2 YYNGEE. V trimming: 3 bases; J trimming: 3 bases; junction bases outside the gene matches: 10. The CDR3 consists of 16 residues. The DNA for the CDR3 is TGTGCCAGCAGCGAGGGAGGACCGGGACAGGGCTACGAGCAGTACTTC. Translating gives CASSEGGPGQGYEQYF.

This chain joins TRBV28 and TRBJ2-1; no definite D call. Germline CDR1 MDHEN, CDR2 SYDVKM. V lost 4 bases and J lost 8, with 15 bases in between. This CDR3 is built from 14 residues. CDR3 sequence: CASSSGLVRDEQFF. DNA of the CDR3: TGTGCCAGCAGTTCCGGCTTGGTCCGCGATGAGCAGTTCTTC.

The rearrangement uses TRBV28 and TRBJ2-5, with D unresolved. Germline values: CDR1 MDHEN, CDR2 SYDVKM. The germline V and J ends were trimmed by 5 bases and 5 bases, with 18 bases remaining between them. This CDR3 spans 15 amino acids. The chain's CDR3 is CASSLRSLGYETQYF. The CDR3 DNA follows: TGTGCCAGCAGTCTCCGCTCCCTGGGATACGAGACCCAGTACTTC. The full variable domain, its missing parts supplied by reference TRBV28 and TRBJ2-5, is DVKVTQSSRYLVKRTGEKVFLECVQDMDHENMFWYRQDPGLGLRLIYFSYDVKMKEKGDIPEGYSVSREKKERFSLILESASTNQTSMYLCASSLRSLGYETQYFGPGTRLLVL.

This clone was detected many times. The J gene is TRBJ2-3, the V gene TRBV5-1; 7 nucleotides agree with TRBD1. Per germline, CDR1 SGHRS and CDR2 YFSETQ. The V and J ends lost 4 bases and 1 base, in that order; junction bases with no gene match: 9. The CDR3 is made up of 16 amino acids. CDR3 in amino acids: CASSPEQGPRTDTQYF. CDR3 nucleotide sequence: TGCGCCAGCAGCCCAGAACAGGGGCCCCGCACAGATACGCAGTATTTT.

The chain is built from TRBV11-3 and TRBJ2-5; the match to TRBD2 covers 10 bases. Germline V CDR1 and CDR2: SGHNT, YENEEA. CDR3 size: 15 residues. The J segment lost 1 base and the V segment lost 4 bases, leaving 3 bases of the junction unmatched. For the CDR3, the DNA is TGTGCCAGCAGCTCGACTAGCGGGCCCCAAGAGACCCAGTACTTC. Its translation is CASSSTSGPQETQYF.

The rearrangement uses TRBV18 and TRBJ2-7; no clear D. The CDR3 is made up of 13 amino acids. Trimming removed 1 base from V and 9 bases from J, with 13 bases in between. CDR1 KGHSH and CDR2 LQKENI come from the germline V gene. The CDR3 sequence is CASSPRESPRQYF. CDR3 bases: TGTGCCAGCTCACCACGTGAGTCCCCGAGGCAGTACTTC. Using reference TRBV18 and TRBJ2-7 for the parts outside the CDR3, the full variable domain is NAGVMQNPRHLVRRRGQEARLRCSPMKGHSHVYWYRQLPEEGLKFMVYLQKENIIDESGMPKERFSAEFPKEGPSILRIQQVVRGDSAAYFCASSPRESPRQYFGPGTRLTVT.